Listed below are T cell receptor beta chains from one sample, sequenced in a study of CD8 T cells in ankylosing spondylitis. TCRdb fed the 5' RACE reads into MiXCR, producing one record per CDR3 protein. The table records around 94,000 distinct CDR3 sequences, around 8.5% of them present only once. Sequencing was performed on blood, either unsorted or a sorted T cell fraction (not recorded which). Source of these receptors: a male donor with ankylosing spondylitis. Both conserved end residues are part of each CDR3. Each record gives: D gene, clone size, J gene, V gene, CDR3 DNA, CDR3 protein. D genes are given only for firm matches. Clone size appears in some rows only: once, few, many, or a class for an expanded clone.

>.|many|TRBJ1-1|TRBV30
TGTGCCTGGATGGTGTGGGCAGGAGATACTGAAGCTTTCTTT
CAWMVWAGDTEAFF
>TRBD2|many|TRBJ2-1|TRBV24-1
TGTGCCACCAGTGATTTGACTAGCGGGACGAATGAGCAGTTCTTC
CATSDLTSGTNEQFF
>TRBD2|.|TRBJ2-1|TRBV10-3
TGTGCCATCAGGTTAACTAGCGGAGGCTCCTACAATGAGCAGTTCTTC
CAIRLTSGGSYNEQFF
>.|few|TRBJ2-7|TRBV10-3
TGTGCCATCAGCCCCCGTGGGAGCATCTCCTCCTACGAGCAGTACTTC
CAISPRGSISSYEQYF
>.|few|TRBJ2-2|TRBV10-1
TGCGCCAGCAGAGAGGACAGTATCACCGGGGAGCTGTTTTTT
CASREDSITGELFF
>TRBD2|many|TRBJ2-2|TRBV4-2
TGTGCCAGCAGCCAAGATTTGAGCGGGAGGTACACCGGGGAGCTGTTTTTT
CASSQDLSGRYTGELFF
>.|few|TRBJ2-3|TRBV20-1
TGCAGTGCTAGGCCGGGACTTGCGATTTGGGATACGCAGTATTTT
CSARPGLAIWDTQYF
>.|.|TRBJ2-3|TRBV19
TGTGCCAGTAGTCTACAGGGAAGCACAGATACGCAGTATTTT
CASSLQGSTDTQYF
>TRBD2|few|TRBJ2-5|TRBV4-1
TGCGCCAGCAGCCAAGAGGCCCGCCTAGCGGGAGTGGAGGGAGAGACCCAGTACTTC
CASSQEARLAGVEGETQYF
>.|once|TRBJ2-1|TRBV7-6
TGTGCCAGCAGCCCGACAGTTAATGAGCAGTTCTTC
CASSPTVNEQFF
>.|many|TRBJ1-2|TRBV20-1
TGCAGTGCTAGAGTTTCCGTAACTAACTATGGCTACACCTTC
CSARVSVTNYGYTF
>.|many|TRBJ2-2|TRBV29-1
TGCAGCGTTGCCCGGCCAGACTCAAACACCGGGGAGCTGTTTTTT
CSVARPDSNTGELFF
>.|many|TRBJ2-1|TRBV7-9
TGTGCCAGCAGCTTAGGAGGAAACTACAATGAGCAGTTCTTC
CASSLGGNYNEQFF
>TRBD2|many|TRBJ2-7|TRBV27
TGTGCCAGCAGTTTCCTAGCGGGAGGGCCGGGTGAGCAGTACTTC
CASSFLAGGPGEQYF
>.|.|TRBJ2-5|TRBV27
TGTGCCAGCAGTTTAAATCAGATGGGGACCCAGTACTTC
CASSLNQMGTQYF
>TRBD2|few|TRBJ2-2|TRBV7-9
TGTGCCAGCACAATAACTTTAGCGGGAGGGCCTACCGGGGAGCTGTTTTTT
CASTITLAGGPTGELFF
>.|few|TRBJ2-1|TRBV7-2
TGTGCCAGCAGCTTCCCGGGACAATACAATGAGCAGTTCTTC
CASSFPGQYNEQFF
>TRBD2|many|TRBJ2-1|TRBV6-1
TGTGCCAGCACCCCCAAGGGACTAGCGGGAGGGCCCTCCTACAATGAGCAGTTCTTC
CASTPKGLAGGPSYNEQFF
>TRBD1|.|TRBJ1-6|TRBV9
TGTGCCAGCAGCGACTCCACAGGGGAGTATTCACCCCTCCACTTT
CASSDSTGEYSPLHF
>.|.|TRBJ2-7|TRBV5-1
TGCGCCAGCAGCTTGCGGGCGGACTACGAGCAGTACTTC
CASSLRADYEQYF
>.|.|TRBJ1-5|TRBV6-1
TGTGCCAGCACCGAGGGACTGAATAGCAATCAGCCCCAGCATTTT
CASTEGLNSNQPQHF
>.|.|TRBJ2-1|TRBV27
TGTGCCAGCAGTTTATTAGGGACGGGCAATGAGCAGTTCTTC
CASSLLGTGNEQFF
>TRBD2|few|TRBJ2-1|TRBV6-1
TGTGCCAGCAGTGAGTCCCAGCGGGAGCCCTACAATGAGCAGTTCTTC
CASSESQREPYNEQFF
>.|.|TRBJ2-2|TRBV11-2
TGTGCCAGCAGCTTAGTTGTTCTGGGTACCGGGGAGCTGTTTTTT
CASSLVVLGTGELFF
>.|many|TRBJ2-7|TRBV20-1
TGCAGTGCTAGAGATCACAGCCAACCTACCTACGAGCAGTACTTC
CSARDHSQPTYEQYF
>.|.|TRBJ2-1|TRBV15
TGTGCCACCAGCAGAGGGGCTGGCGCCTTCTCCTACAATGAGCAGTTCTTC
CATSRGAGAFSYNEQFF
>TRBD1|many|TRBJ2-3|TRBV7-7
TGTGCCAGCAGCTTAGGTTGGGACAGGGTCACAGATACGCAGTATTTT
CASSLGWDRVTDTQYF
>.|.|TRBJ1-3|TRBV12-3/TRBV12-4
TGTGCCAGCAGTTTAGCGGGGGATGGAAACACCATATATTTT
CASSLAGDGNTIYF
>TRBD2|many|TRBJ2-1|TRBV7-2
TGTGCCAGCAGCTTACCCACTAGCGGGAGGCTCTATGAGCAGTTCTTC
CASSLPTSGRLYEQFF
>TRBD1|many|TRBJ1-2|TRBV4-1
TGCGCCAGCAGCCAACTCCAGGGACAGGGTCTAGGGGGCTACACCTTC
CASSQLQGQGLGGYTF
>.|.|TRBJ1-2|TRBV2
TGTGCCAGCAGTGAAGTCAGGGAGGACGGCTACACCTTC
CASSEVREDGYTF
>.|.|TRBJ1-3|TRBV20-1
TGCAGTGCCCGGGGCGGCACCAGCTCTGGAAACACCATATATTTT
CSARGGTSSGNTIYF
>.|many|TRBJ1-1|TRBV7-9
TGTGCCAGCCTGAATGGGGCCTCTGAAGCTTTCTTT
CASLNGASEAFF
>.|.|TRBJ1-5|TRBV12-3/TRBV12-4
TGTGCCAGCAGTACAGGGCAGCCCCAGCATTTT
CASSTGQPQHF
>TRBD1|.|TRBJ1-1|TRBV6-1
TGTGCCAGCAAAACCGGGACAGGTTACACTGAAGCTTTCTTT
CASKTGTGYTEAFF
>TRBD2|few|TRBJ2-1|TRBV24-1
TGTGCCACCGGGGAGGGGACTAACCCTTACTACAATGAGCAGTTCTTC
CATGEGTNPYYNEQFF
>.|many|TRBJ1-2|TRBV12-3/TRBV12-4
TGTGCCAGCAGTCGTACAGCCTCCTATGGCTACACCTTC
CASSRTASYGYTF
>.|.|TRBJ2-3|TRBV11-1
TGTGCCAGCAGCTTAGTAGGGGGGTCTCGGAGGCCCCGGGATACGCAGTATTTT
CASSLVGGSRRPRDTQYF
>.|few|TRBJ2-3|TRBV9
TGTGCCAGCAGCGTAGCAGGCGGGCGGTCAGATACGCAGTATTTT
CASSVAGGRSDTQYF
>.|many|TRBJ2-2|TRBV25-1
TGTGCCAGCAGTGTGTACGAGGGGATTATCGGGGAGCTGTTTTTT
CASSVYEGIIGELFF
>TRBD2|.|TRBJ2-1|TRBV20-1
TGCAGTGCTCCACCCGGGACTAGTTTTGGGGGGGAGCAGTTCTTC
CSAPPGTSFGGEQFF
>.|few|TRBJ2-2|TRBV12-5
TGTGCTAGTGGTTTCGGTCTCCGAGCCGGGGAGCTGTTTTTT
CASGFGLRAGELFF
>.|many|TRBJ2-1|TRBV29-1
TGCAGCGTTGAAGGGAGAAGGGGCCGCGCGCATGATCGGTTCTTC
CSVEGRRGRAHDRFF
>.|few|TRBJ1-4|TRBV7-9
TGTGCCAGCAGCTTAGTAGCGGAAGAAGAAAAACTGTTTTTT
CASSLVAEEEKLFF
>TRBD1|.|TRBJ1-1|TRBV10-3
TGTGCCATCCAGCCGCATTTACAGGGGGACACTGAAGCTTTCTTT
CAIQPHLQGDTEAFF
>TRBD1|many|TRBJ2-1|TRBV29-1
TGCAGCGGCAGGGGGATCAATAACAATGAGCAGTTCTTC
CSGRGINNNEQFF
>.|many|TRBJ1-3|TRBV7-9
TGTGCCAGCAGCTCCAGTCCTGGAAACACCATATATTTT
CASSSSPGNTIYF
>.|many|TRBJ2-2|TRBV4-1
TGCGCCAGCAGCCACTATACCGGGGAGCTGTTTTTT
CASSHYTGELFF
>.|many|TRBJ1-5|TRBV29-1
TGCAGCGTGGTAACCCAGGGGTTTGGCAATCAGCCCCAGCATTTT
CSVVTQGFGNQPQHF
>.|few|TRBJ2-1|TRBV24-1
TGTGCCACCAGTGATACCGACAACACCTACAATGAGCAGTTCTTC
CATSDTDNTYNEQFF
>.|many|TRBJ1-2|TRBV11-3
TGTGCCAGCAGTCTTAGGTCGGTCAGGGGCTTTTATGGCTACACCTTC
CASSLRSVRGFYGYTF
>.|few|TRBJ2-2|TRBV12-3/TRBV12-4
TGTGCCAGCAGTTTTACGGGGGTCGTTTCCGGGGAGCTGTTTTTT
CASSFTGVVSGELFF
>TRBD1|few|TRBJ2-7|TRBV30
TGTGCCTGGAGTGAATTCTCTGACAGGGGGTTCCACGAGCAGTACTTC
CAWSEFSDRGFHEQYF
>.|few|TRBJ1-2|TRBV20-1
TGCAGTGCCGAGGGGGGGGAGAACTATGGCTACACCTTC
CSAEGGENYGYTF
>.|.|TRBJ1-2|TRBV5-1
TGCGCCAGCAGCTTGGCCCCCGGCAGGCTTCCTGAGGGGGGCTACACCTTC
CASSLAPGRLPEGGYTF
>.|.|TRBJ2-2|TRBV6-1
TGTGCCACCCCCAGGGGCCGCGGGGAGCTGTTTTTT
CATPRGRGELFF
>TRBD2|.|TRBJ2-1|TRBV6-4
TGTGCCAGCAGTGACTCTGCGGGAGGGAACAATGAGCAGTTCTTC
CASSDSAGGNNEQFF
>.|.|TRBJ1-1|TRBV4-2
TGTGCCAGCAGCCAAGATGGGGAGGGAGGATCGAACACTGAAGCTTTCTTT
CASSQDGEGGSNTEAFF
>TRBD2|.|TRBJ2-1|TRBV5-5
TGTGCCAGCAGCCCGGGGCTAGGGGAGGGATTTGAGCAGTTCTTC
CASSPGLGEGFEQFF
>TRBD1|many|TRBJ1-1|TRBV5-6
TGTGCCAGCAGCTCGACAGGGGGCCCCGTCTGGATGGCTTTCTTT
CASSSTGGPVWMAFF